This T cell receptor beta chain was retrieved from a study of cytomegalovirus exposure and HLA in healthy donors. Researchers ran the PCR with 60 Vbeta and 13 Jbeta primers. The repertoire was sequenced with immunoSEQ multiplex PCR; TCRdb's copy has only in-frame clones and lacks some. The data show more than 95,000 clones, approximately 16% seen once. This clone was counted between two and nine times. The sequence came from a female donor in good health and CMV-seronegative. The sequenced material came from PBMCs.

DNA for the CDR3: TGTGCCAGCAGGAGAAACAGGGGCGCGGGTGAAGCTTTCTTT. It codes for CASRRNRGAGEAFF. The chain couples TRBV28 to TRBJ1-1, with 7 bases aligning to TRBD1. V was clipped by 6 bases and J by 7 bases; unmatched bases: 11. The CDR3 has 14 amino acids. Germline loops: CDR1 MDHEN, CDR2 SYDVKM.